This T cell receptor beta chain was recorded in a study of blood T cell repertoires in COVID-19. The overall study: The analysed material was cDNA or gDNA that came from T cells, B-cell-depleted T cells, or PBMCs.

The CDR3 is 13 residues long. Trimming cost V 5 bases and J 4 bases, with 12 bases left between them. Germline V gene lookup returns CDR1 SGHTA and CDR2 FQGNSA. Per the original data handling: Amplified reference gene primers provided the basis for estimating nucleated cell counts. TCRdb keeps only in-frame clones here, not all; method: immunoSEQ multiplex PCR. Clonal size and the V and J genes are those of that table, whereas D and trimming came from the DNA. The sample has some 93,000 clones, roughly 77% seen once. This chain uses TRBV7-2 with TRBJ2-7; maybe TRBD2 (6 bases). The receptor's source is a human donor in a cohort sampled during active COVID-19. What was sequenced was peripheral blood. The CDR3 DNA follows: TGTGCCAGCAGCCCCGGGGAGGTTTACGAGCAGTACTTC. As protein: CASSPGEVYEQYF.